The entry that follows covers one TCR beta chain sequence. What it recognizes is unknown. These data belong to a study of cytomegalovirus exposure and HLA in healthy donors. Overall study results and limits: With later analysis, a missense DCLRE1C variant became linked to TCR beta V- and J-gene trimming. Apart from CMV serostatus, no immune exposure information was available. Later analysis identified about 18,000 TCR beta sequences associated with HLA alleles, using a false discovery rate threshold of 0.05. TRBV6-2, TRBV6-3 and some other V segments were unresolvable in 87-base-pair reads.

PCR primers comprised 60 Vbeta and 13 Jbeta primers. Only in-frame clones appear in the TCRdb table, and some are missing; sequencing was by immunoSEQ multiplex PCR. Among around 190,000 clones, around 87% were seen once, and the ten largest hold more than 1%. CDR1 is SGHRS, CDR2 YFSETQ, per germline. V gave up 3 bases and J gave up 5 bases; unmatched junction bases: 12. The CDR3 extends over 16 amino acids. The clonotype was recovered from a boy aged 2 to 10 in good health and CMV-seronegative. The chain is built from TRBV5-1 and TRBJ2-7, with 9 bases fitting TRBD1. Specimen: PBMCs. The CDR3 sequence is CASSSSEDRGIHEQYF. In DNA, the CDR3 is TGCGCCAGCAGCTCCTCCGAGGACAGGGGAATCCACGAGCAGTACTTC.